The 18 T cell receptor beta chains below all came from one sample that was sequenced in a study of regulatory T cells in long-lasting Graves disease. Time point of the sample: persistent/refractory GD, antithyroid drugs over 5 years with positive TRAb. PBMC-extracted RNA yielded the TCR library. Construction of TCR beta libraries relied on iRepertoire HTBI primers and on Arm-PCR targeting CDR3 regions. TCRdb re-called the multiplex PCR reads through MiXCR, storing one row per CDR3 protein. In the table there are roughly 700,000 distinct CDR3 sequences, approximately 31% of which are singletons. Sequenced material: peripheral blood mononuclear cells (PBMCs), taken when the disease was refractory, from a patient treated with antithyroid drugs. Source of these receptors: a female donor with Graves disease.

In its sample, this clonotype was seen a few times. The CDR3 bases are TGTGCCAGCAGCTTAGATAATTGGGGGCACACTGAAGCTTTCTTT. Residues: CASSLDNWGHTEAFF. This chain links TRBV11-2 with TRBJ1-1; perhaps TRBD1 as D (6 bases). The CDR3 is 15 residues long. The V and J ends lost 0 bases and 3 bases respectively, with 11 bases between them. CDR1 SGHAT and CDR2 FQNNGV come from the germline V gene.

This clonotype has more than one count but fewer than ten. This chain connects TRBV7-9 to TRBJ1-2; 9 bases are a match to TRBD1. V gave up 4 bases and J gave up 8 bases; unmatched junction bases: 8. The CDR3 totals 14 residues. Germline-derived CDR1 and CDR2 are SEHNR and FQNEAQ (reference sequence). As DNA, the CDR3 is TGTGCCAGCAGCTATGGGACAGGGCAAGAAGGCTACACCTTC. This encodes CASSYGTGQEGYTF.

This clonotype was seen ten or more times. The CDR3 here is CASTTGAGPYQPQHF. The CDR3 DNA reads TGTGCCAGCACCACAGGAGCAGGCCCATATCAGCCCCAGCATTTT. The V gene is TRBV12-3 or TRBV12-4, the J gene TRBJ1-5, with D perhaps TRBD1 (5 bases). CDR3 length equals 15 residues. V was shortened by 7 bases and J by 5 bases, with 18 bases between the two germline ends.

This clonotype was counted only a few times. The V call is TRBV27, the J call TRBJ1-1, with a possible D match to TRBD1 (5 bases). The CDR3 spans 13 residues. V lost 6 bases, J lost 10 bases, and 18 bases lay in between. The germline CDR1 and CDR2 sequences are MNHEY and SMNVEV (reference sequence). The CDR3 spells CASRDPQGLGAFF. CDR3 coding DNA: TGTGCCAGCAGAGATCCTCAGGGTTTAGGAGCTTTCTTT.

This clonotype has just a few counts. The chain employs TRBV19 and TRBJ1-1, with a possible D match to TRBD1 (5 bases). V shed 4 bases and J shed 3 bases, with 15 bases lying between them. Germline V gene lookup returns CDR1 LNHDA and CDR2 SQIVND (reference sequence). There are 15 residues in the CDR3. The CDR3 protein is CASSTAGTVHTEAFF. CDR3 sequence (DNA): TGTGCCAGTAGTACAGCCGGGACGGTTCACACTGAAGCTTTCTTT.

This clonotype was counted only a few times. The rearrangement joins TRBV29-1 to TRBJ1-2; 7 bases fit TRBD1. The CDR3 contains 14 residues. With 4 bases clipped from V and 4 bases from J, the junction kept 9 bases outside the gene matches. Germline V gene data show CDR1 as SQVTM and CDR2 as ANQGSEA. CDR3 in DNA: TGCAGCGTTGGTGGCAGGGGGTCGATCTATGGCTACACCTTC. Protein sequence: CSVGGRGSIYGYTF. The full variable domain, with the rest looked up from reference TRBV29-1 and TRBJ1-2, is SAVISQKPSRDICQRGTSLTIQCQVDSQVTMMFWYRQQPGQSLTLIATANQGSEATYESGFVIDKFPISRPNLTFSTLTVSNMSPEDSSIYLCSVGGRGSIYGYTFGSGTRLTVV.

In its sample, this clonotype was seen many times. The J gene is TRBJ1-5, the V gene TRBV2, with a weak D call TRBD1 (5 bases). Trimming removed 6 bases from V and 4 bases from J, with 10 bases in between. Per the germline V gene, CDR1 is SNHLY and CDR2 is FYNNEI. The CDR3 is 13 residues long. Here the CDR3 reads CASRKGTNQPQHF. CDR3 coding DNA: TGTGCCAGCAGGAAAGGGACGAATCAGCCCCAGCATTTT.

Only a few counts were recorded for this clonotype. The CDR3 loop reads CASSGGLKETQYF. The CDR3, as DNA: TGTGCCAGCAGTGGGGGACTTAAGGAGACCCAGTACTTC. The chain recombines TRBV2 with TRBJ2-5, with D possibly being TRBD2 (6 bases). Trimming stripped 4 bases from V and 5 bases from J, with 11 bases between. The germline gives CDR1 SNHLY, CDR2 FYNNEI. The CDR3 loop spans 13 amino acids.

As for this clonotype: One end of the junction varies from germline; a read error may be responsible. The chain couples TRBV7-2 to TRBJ1-1, with D hard to call. The CDR3 has 13 amino acids. Germline CDR1 reads SGHTA; CDR2 reads FQGNSA. CDR3 nucleotides: TGTGCCAGCAGCTTAGATCGAGCAGATCGCGTTCTCTTT. Residues: CASSLDRADRVLF.

This clonotype has a single count. The chain links TRBV4-2 to TRBJ2-7; 8 nucleotides line up with TRBD2. The CDR3 has 19 residues. The germline V gene encodes CDR1 LGHNA and CDR2 YNFKEQ. Trimming at V came to 2 bases and at J to 5 bases, leaving 20 bases not matched to a gene. CDR3 loop: CASSQSLSASGSYKNEQYF. As DNA, the CDR3 is TGTGCCAGCAGCCAATCCTTATCCGCGAGCGGGAGTTATAAGAACGAGCAGTACTTC.

The chain is built from TRBV7-9 and TRBJ2-1, with 7 bases matching TRBD1. J gave up 8 bases and V 5 bases, and 12 bases lay outside the gene matches. Germline CDR1 reads SEHNR; CDR2 reads FQNEAQ (reference sequence). CDR3 length equals 15 residues. CDR3 protein: CASSPRQGLVDEQFF. CDR3 nucleotides: TGTGCCAGCAGCCCGAGACAGGGTTTGGTCGATGAGCAGTTCTTC. The whole variable domain, remainder taken from reference TRBV7-9 and TRBJ2-1, is DTGVSQNPRHKITKRGQNVTFRCDPISEHNRLYWYRQTLGQGPEFLTYFQNEAQLEKSRLLSDRFSAERPKGSFSTLEIQRTEQGDSAMYLCASSPRQGLVDEQFFGPGTRLTVL.

In nucleotides, the CDR3 is TGTGCCAGCAGCTTAGATCGGTGGGAAAAACTGTTTTTT. This gives the protein CASSLDRWEKLFF. The rearrangement links TRBV11-2 to TRBJ1-4; D is uncertain. V lost 0 bases and J 8 bases, leaving 7 bases between the germline ends. The CDR3 is 13 amino acids. Germline CDR1 reads SGHAT; CDR2 reads FQNNGV.

CDR3 in amino acids: CASSPLWRSGNTIYF. CDR3 sequence (DNA): TGTGCCAGCAGCCCCCTCTGGCGCTCTGGAAACACCATATATTTT. The chain combines TRBV11-2 with TRBJ1-3; no firm D call. V lost 5 bases and J lost 0, with 11 bases in between. The CDR3 sequence is 15 residues long. CDR1 is SGHAT, CDR2 FQNNGV, per germline. Looking up the rest from reference TRBV11-2 and TRBJ1-3 gives the full variable domain: EAGVAQSPRYKIIEKRQSVAFWCNPISGHATLYWYQQILGQGPKLLIQFQNNGVVDDSQLPKDRFSAERLKGVDSTLKIQPAKLEDSAVYLCASSPLWRSGNTIYFGEGSWLTVV.

The chain joins TRBV30 to TRBJ2-5; unclear D gene. The CDR3 sequence is 14 residues long. Germline-derived CDR1 and CDR2 are GTSNPN and SVGIG (reference sequence). V lost 3 bases and J lost 3, with 14 bases in between. The CDR3 sequence: CAWRGDQYEETQYF. The CDR3 coding sequence is TGTGCCTGGAGGGGCGACCAATACGAAGAGACCCAGTACTTC. The whole variable domain, remainder taken from reference TRBV30 and TRBJ2-5, is SQTIHQWPATLVQPVGSPLSLECTVEGTSNPNLYWYRQAAGRGLQLLFYSVGIGQISSEVPQNLSASRPQDRQFILSSKKLLLSDSGFYLCAWRGDQYEETQYFGPGTRLLVL.

The genes are TRBV7-6 and TRBJ2-7; the match to TRBD2 covers 11 bases. This CDR3 is built from 16 residues. The germline V gene has CDR1 SGHVS and CDR2 FNYEAQ. Losses at the gene ends were 3 bases for V and 2 bases for J; bases not matched to a gene: 6. The CDR3 DNA is TGTGCCAGCAGCTTTGGAGCGGGACTAGCGGCCTACGAGCAGTACTTC. Protein product: CASSFGAGLAAYEQYF.

The chain couples TRBV29-1 to TRBJ1-2; D is perhaps TRBD1 (5 bases). The V gene lost 8 bases and the J gene lost 4 bases, with 20 bases spanning the gap. The CDR3 has 14 amino acids. The V gene's germline CDR1 is SQVTM and CDR2 ANQGSEA. The CDR3 reads CSIPIWGIGYGYTF. The CDR3 bases are TGCAGCATCCCTATATGGGGCATCGGCTATGGCTACACCTTC.

This chain joins TRBV15 and TRBJ1-3; TRBD1 matches at 9 bases. The CDR3 spans 17 residues. The germline V gene has CDR1 LNHNV and CDR2 YYDKDF (reference sequence). V was clipped by 2 bases and J by 0 bases; unmatched bases: 5. CDR3 loop: CATSRQGQGSSGNTIYF. The DNA for the CDR3 is TGTGCCACCAGCAGACAAGGACAGGGGAGCTCTGGAAACACCATATATTTT.

This CDR3 is CASSQVDRWIYGYTF. The CDR3, as DNA: TGTGCCAGCAGCCAAGTTGACAGATGGATCTATGGCTACACCTTC. The V and J genes are TRBV3-1 and TRBJ1-2; TRBD1 might be the D (5 bases). The germline V and J ends were trimmed by 1 base and 4 bases, with 13 bases remaining between them. The CDR3 has 15 residues. Germline V lookup: CDR1 LGHDT, CDR2 YNNKEL (reference sequence).